A selection of T cell receptor beta chains follows, all from one sample in a study of blood T cell repertoires in COVID-19. Some clones are missing from TCRdb's copy, which holds only in-frame ones; the method was immunoSEQ multiplex PCR. The top ten hold about 3.5% of the sample, which has 200,000 to 250,000 clones, approximately 88% seen once. What was sequenced was PBMCs or T cells enriched from blood (not recorded which). Receptors were obtained from a woman aged 25 to 45 who had been exposed to COVID-19. The CDR3 runs from the conserved cysteine through the conserved F or W. The D gene is left open where the match is weak. Rows may omit the clone size; those that give it use once, few, many or a size class.

CDR3nt	CDR3aa	abundance	j_gene	v_gene	d_gene	len
TGTGCCAGTAGTATAGCAGCGGGAGGCAAGCAGTTCTTC	CASSIAAGGKQFF	.	TRBJ2-1	TRBV19	TRBD2	13
TGTGCCAGCAGCTTGGTTGGGGCACGCTATGGCTACACCTTC	CASSLVGARYGYTF	few	TRBJ1-2	TRBV5-6	.	14
TGCAGTGCTCCATTTCCCCGGGAGCAGTTCTTC	CSAPFPREQFF	.	TRBJ2-1	TRBV20-1	.	11
TGCGCCAGCAGCCGAGGGGCCACAGGGCTTCACGAGACCCAGTACTTC	CASSRGATGLHETQYF	.	TRBJ2-5	TRBV5-1	.	16
TGCGCCAGCAGCTTGGTACTAGCGGGAGTACAAGAGACCCAGTACTTC	CASSLVLAGVQETQYF	.	TRBJ2-5	TRBV5-1	TRBD2	16
TGTGCCAGCAGTTTACGAGTTAACTATGGCTACACCTTC	CASSLRVNYGYTF	.	TRBJ1-2	TRBV27	.	13
TGTGCCACGGGTAACAGGATTGACACTGAAGCTTTCTTT	CATGNRIDTEAFF	.	TRBJ1-1	TRBV10-3	.	13
TGTGCCAGCTCATTCGGGACAGGACAGGGGCAAGCCGGGGAGCTGTTTTTT	CASSFGTGQGQAGELFF	.	TRBJ2-2	TRBV18	TRBD1	17
TGTGCCATCAGTGAGCTCGGTGCGAACACCGGGGAGCTGTTTTTT	CAISELGANTGELFF	.	TRBJ2-2	TRBV10-3	.	15
TGTGCCAGCAGCCCAGGACTCTACAATGAGCAGTTCTTC	CASSPGLYNEQFF	.	TRBJ2-1	TRBV14	.	13
TGCGCCAGCAGCCGACCTGCGGCGGGAGCGTATAATGAGCAGTTCTTC	CASSRPAAGAYNEQFF	.	TRBJ2-1	TRBV4-1	TRBD2	16
TGTGCCAGCAGCTTAGGAGGAGGGGACTATGGCTACACCTTC	CASSLGGGDYGYTF	.	TRBJ1-2	TRBV7-2	.	14
TGTGCCAGCAGCTCCCGGGACAGCTTTAATGAAAAACTGTTTTTT	CASSSRDSFNEKLFF	.	TRBJ1-4	TRBV9	TRBD1	15
TGTGCCAGTAGTATAGGATCAGGGGGCTTGATTAGCGGGAGGCTCAATGAGCAGTTCTTC	CASSIGSGGLISGRLNEQFF	.	TRBJ2-1	TRBV19	TRBD2	20
TGTGCCAGCAGGGGCAGGGGAGGCAATCAGCCCCAGCATTTT	CASRGRGGNQPQHF	once	TRBJ1-5	TRBV2	.	14
TGTGCCAGCAGCCTGACTAGCGGGGGGGATACGCAGTATTTT	CASSLTSGGDTQYF	.	TRBJ2-3	TRBV7-9	TRBD2	14
TGTGCCAGTAGACCCCTAGCGGGGGCTTCCTACAATGAGCAGTTCTTC	CASRPLAGASYNEQFF	.	TRBJ2-1	TRBV19	TRBD2	16
TGTGCCAGCGTGAGGGCTAACTATGGCTACACCTTC	CASVRANYGYTF	.	TRBJ1-2	TRBV2	.	12
TGTGCCAGCAGCTTCGGACTAGCGGGAGGTGCAGATACGCAGTATTTT	CASSFGLAGGADTQYF	.	TRBJ2-3	TRBV11-2	TRBD2	16
TGTGCCAGTAGTATCGACTACTCTAAGAATGAGCAGTTCTTC	CASSIDYSKNEQFF	.	TRBJ2-1	TRBV19	.	14
TGTGCCAGCTCACCTCCGCAACTGGCGGGAGGGCCCCGGGAGCAGTTCTTC	CASSPPQLAGGPREQFF	.	TRBJ2-1	TRBV18	TRBD2	17
TGTGCCAGCAGCCAAACCAGGGGGTCCTCTGGGGCCAACGTCCTGACTTTC	CASSQTRGSSGANVLTF	.	TRBJ2-6	TRBV4-2	TRBD1	17
TGTGCCAGCAGAGGGGACACTGAAGCTTTCTTT	CASRGDTEAFF	.	TRBJ1-1	TRBV25-1	.	11
TGTGCCAGCTCACCCCGCTCCGGGACAGGGTCAGAGGACACTGAAGCTTTCTTT	CASSPRSGTGSEDTEAFF	.	TRBJ1-1	TRBV18	TRBD1	18
TGTGCCAGCAGTTCCTCGGGACTAGCGGGGTTCTACGAGCAGTACTTC	CASSSSGLAGFYEQYF	.	TRBJ2-7	TRBV6-2/TRBV6-3	TRBD2	16
TGTGCCAGCAGTTTGCGGACACTCTATGGCTACACCTTC	CASSLRTLYGYTF	.	TRBJ1-2	TRBV28	.	13
TGTGCCAGCAGCCAAGTACCGGGAGCGAACAATGAGCAGTTCTTC	CASSQVPGANNEQFF	.	TRBJ2-1	TRBV3-1/TRBV3-2	.	15
TGTGCCAGCAGGGAAAGACAGGACTATGGCTACACCTTC	CASRERQDYGYTF	once	TRBJ1-2	TRBV2	.	13
TGTGCCAGCAGCCCCGGAGATGGAGGGGGCGACCCCGCTAACTATGGCTACACCTTC	CASSPGDGGGDPANYGYTF	.	TRBJ1-2	TRBV7-9	TRBD1	19
TGTGCCAGCAGTTTTTCCCCCCCAGGAACTAACTATGGCTACACCTTC	CASSFSPPGTNYGYTF	.	TRBJ1-2	TRBV27	.	16
TGTGCCAGCAGCTTAGATCGCAGGGTGCACTATGGCTACACCTTC	CASSLDRRVHYGYTF	.	TRBJ1-2	TRBV7-9	.	15
TGTGCCAGCAGGTCCCTAGCGGGAATTGGGTACGAGCAGTACTTC	CASRSLAGIGYEQYF	once	TRBJ2-7	TRBV28	TRBD2	15
TGTGCCAGCAGCGTAGCTTATGGGACTAGCGGGAGTACAGATACGCAGTATTTT	CASSVAYGTSGSTDTQYF	.	TRBJ2-3	TRBV9	TRBD2	18
TGCGCCAGCAGAGACACCTACAATTCACCCCTCCACTTT	CASRDTYNSPLHF	.	TRBJ1-6	TRBV4-1	.	13
TGTGCCTCCCGGACAGGAACGTGGGAGAACACCGGGGAGCTGTTTTTT	CASRTGTWENTGELFF	.	TRBJ2-2	TRBV11-1	TRBD1	16